This T cell receptor (beta chain) was identified in a study of response to subunit inactivated influenza vaccine. Study-wide findings and caveats: After each seasonal influenza vaccination, few new T cells are recruited, the authors suggested.

TCRdb processed the RT-PCR reads anew with MiXCR; each CDR3 protein has one entry. The table lists 450,000 to 600,000 distinct CDR3 sequences, approximately 15% of them singletons. V was shortened by 6 bases and J by 0 bases, with 10 bases between the two germline ends. This CDR3 has 14 amino acids. This clonotype was seen repeatedly, ten times or more. Its specificity is not known. The material sequenced was CD4+ T cells sorted from PBMCs, taken about 23 months after vaccination. The chain carries TRBV12-3 or TRBV12-4 and TRBJ2-3, with D perhaps matching TRBD1 (5 bases). This receptor was obtained from a man between 50 and 70 years old who received an inactivated influenza vaccine. The chain's CDR3 is CASSKAGSTDTQYF. Here the CDR3 DNA reads TGTGCCAGCAGCAAGGCAGGGAGCACAGATACGCAGTATTTT.